The rows below give T cell receptor beta chains drawn from one sample of a study of Graves' ophthalmopathy and Graves' hyperthyroidism. TCRdb independently ran MiXCR on the multiplex PCR reads; one entry per CDR3 protein. The data contain around 470,000 distinct CDR3 sequences, about 15% of them seen just once; the ten biggest clones take up over 8%. Sample: blood. The source of these receptors is a woman aged 30 to 39 with Graves' ophthalmopathy. Each CDR3 is given with its conserved first and last residue. Each record gives: clone size, J gene, V gene, D gene, CDR3 DNA, CDR3 protein. D genes are given only for firm matches. The size entry is marked missing in some rows and otherwise reads once, few, many or a size class.

many	TRBJ2-7	TRBV28	TRBD2	TGTGCCAGCACCCCAAGCGGGGGGGGGCCCGGGTTCCCTAACGAGCAGTACTTC	CASTPSGGGPGFPNEQYF
NA	TRBJ1-5	TRBV6-2/TRBV6-3	TRBD1	TGTGCCAGCAGCCCCGAGGGACAGGGGATAATGAGCAATCAGCCCCAGCATTTT	CASSPEGQGIMSNQPQHF
many	TRBJ1-5	TRBV12-3/TRBV12-4	NA	TGTGCCAGCAGTCTCCTTCGGGATCAGCCCCAGCATTTT	CASSLLRDQPQHF
many	TRBJ2-5	TRBV12-3/TRBV12-4	NA	TGTGCCAGCTCCTCGGGGCTCGGGGAGACCCAGTACTTC	CASSSGLGETQYF
NA	TRBJ2-7	TRBV25-1	TRBD1	TGTGCCAGCAGCAGTCCTCAACCGGGACAGGGTCCCTACGAGCAGTACTTC	CASSSPQPGQGPYEQYF
NA	TRBJ2-2	TRBV9	TRBD1	TGTGCCAGCAGCGCCGAAACAGGGGTCACCGGGGAGCTGTTTTTT	CASSAETGVTGELFF
NA	TRBJ1-1	TRBV28	NA	TGTGCCAGCAGCCCTCCCTTTGGAGCCATGAACACTGAAGCTTTCTTT	CASSPPFGAMNTEAFF
many	TRBJ1-5	TRBV30	TRBD1	TGTGCCTGGAGCCGGACAGGGCCTCAGCCCCAGCATTTT	CAWSRTGPQPQHF
many	TRBJ1-2	TRBV30	NA	TGTGCCTGGAGTGTGGCGGGCTATGGCTACACCTTC	CAWSVAGYGYTF
many	TRBJ1-2	TRBV12-3/TRBV12-4	NA	TGTGCCAGCAGTTCCCCCGGGGGGGTGGACGGCTACACCTTC	CASSSPGGVDGYTF
few	TRBJ2-7	TRBV6-1	TRBD2	TGTGCCAGCAGACCGACTAGCGGGGGGCTCTCCTACGAGCAGTACTTC	CASRPTSGGLSYEQYF
many	TRBJ1-1	TRBV6-5	TRBD1	TGTGCCAGCAGTTACCGGACAGGAAAAGCTTTCTTT	CASSYRTGKAFF
NA	TRBJ1-1	TRBV7-2	NA	TGTGCCAGCAGCTGGAGCCCGAACACTGAAGCTTTCTTT	CASSWSPNTEAFF
many	TRBJ2-7	TRBV4-1	TRBD1	TGCGCCAGCAGCCATCCGGACAGGAGAGGCTACGAGCAGTACTTC	CASSHPDRRGYEQYF
many	TRBJ1-5	TRBV2	NA	TGTGCCAGCAGTGTCCGGGATTCTAGCAATCAGCCCCAGCATTTT	CASSVRDSSNQPQHF
few	TRBJ2-5	TRBV4-1	TRBD1	TGCGCCAGCAGCCAGGCCGGGACAGGGGACCAAGAGACCCAGTACTTC	CASSQAGTGDQETQYF
NA	TRBJ1-5	TRBV6-1	NA	TGTGCCAGCAGTGCCCAAAGGGGGTTCGGCAATCAGCCCCAGCATTTT	CASSAQRGFGNQPQHF
NA	TRBJ1-1	TRBV6-1	NA	TGTGCCAGCAGTGGAACCTCCGGGGGCAAAGCTTTCTTT	CASSGTSGGKAFF
many	TRBJ2-5	TRBV12-3/TRBV12-4	NA	TGTGCCAGCACCCCGACAGCTACGGGAGAGACCCAGTACTTC	CASTPTATGETQYF
many	TRBJ2-6	TRBV12-3/TRBV12-4	NA	TGTGCCAGCCGGGGGACAGTTGGCTCTGGGGCCAACGTCCTGACTTTC	CASRGTVGSGANVLTF
many	TRBJ1-5	TRBV19	NA	TGTGCCAGTAGTATCGATGACAGGACTCTTCAGCCCCAGCATTTT	CASSIDDRTLQPQHF
few	TRBJ1-5	TRBV18	TRBD1	TGTGCCAGCTCACCTGGACAGGCGAATAGCAATCAGCCCCAGCATTTT	CASSPGQANSNQPQHF
NA	TRBJ1-3	TRBV29-1	NA	TGCAGCGTTGAAGGGGGCGACAGAACGTCTGGAAACACCATATATTTT	CSVEGGDRTSGNTIYF
many	TRBJ1-3	TRBV4-2	NA	TGTGCCAGCAGCCAACTGGGGACTGGAAACACCATATATTTT	CASSQLGTGNTIYF
many	TRBJ1-1	TRBV7-9	TRBD1	TGTGCCAGCAGCTGGGGGACAGGGGGCACTGAAGCTTTCTTT	CASSWGTGGTEAFF
many	TRBJ2-7	TRBV28	TRBD1	TGTGCCTCGAGGGCAGGGGGCCCCTCAATTTCCTACGAGCAGTACTTC	CASRAGGPSISYEQYF
many	TRBJ1-1	TRBV20-1	NA	TGCAGTGCTAGAGATATCGGGGAAGATACTGAAGCTTTCTTT	CSARDIGEDTEAFF
many	TRBJ1-5	TRBV11-2	TRBD1	TGTGCCAGCAGCTTAGAGATTTCAGGGGGTGGCCAGCCCCAGCATTTT	CASSLEISGGGQPQHF
many	TRBJ1-5	TRBV28	NA	TGTGCCAGCAGTTCCCTCGGAGAGGCGAATCAGCCCCAGCATTTT	CASSSLGEANQPQHF